This TCR beta chain was profiled in a study of graft-versus-host responses after intestinal transplantation. Overall study context: Among the recipients, all got anti-thymocyte globulin induction and then tacrolimus and steroids for 2 to 3 years. General study findings and limits: The highest levels of circulating GvH clones went along with early declines in HvG clones after transplant.

This table comes from immunoSEQ multiplex PCR, and its TCRdb copy is limited to in-frame clones, with some not included. The data show roughly 120,000 clones, 95% seen once. Details on this clone: The antigen remains unidentified.

The V gene lost 0 bases and the J gene lost 1 base, with 12 bases spanning the gap. The CDR3 runs to 16 residues. Germline V gives CDR1 LGHNA, CDR2 YSLEER. This chain connects TRBV4-3 to TRBJ1-1; D gene unclear. The sample in question was unstimulated CD8+ T cells sorted from spleen or lymph node cells, obtained before intestinal transplant. The TCR sequence derives from a human donor who received an intestinal transplant. The CDR3 region has the DNA TGCGCCAGCAGCCAAGACTGGGGTCGAACGAACACTGAAGCTTTCTTT. It is translated as CASSQDWGRTNTEAFF.